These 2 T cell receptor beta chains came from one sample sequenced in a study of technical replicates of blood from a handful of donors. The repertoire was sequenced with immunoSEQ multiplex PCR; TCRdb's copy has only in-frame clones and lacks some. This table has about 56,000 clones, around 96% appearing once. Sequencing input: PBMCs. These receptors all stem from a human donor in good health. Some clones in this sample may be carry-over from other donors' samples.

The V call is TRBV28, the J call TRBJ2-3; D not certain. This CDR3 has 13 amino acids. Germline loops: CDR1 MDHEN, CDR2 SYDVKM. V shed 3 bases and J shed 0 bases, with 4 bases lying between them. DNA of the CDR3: TGTGCCAGCAGTTTGGGCAGCACAGATACGCAGTATTTT. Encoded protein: CASSLGSTDTQYF.

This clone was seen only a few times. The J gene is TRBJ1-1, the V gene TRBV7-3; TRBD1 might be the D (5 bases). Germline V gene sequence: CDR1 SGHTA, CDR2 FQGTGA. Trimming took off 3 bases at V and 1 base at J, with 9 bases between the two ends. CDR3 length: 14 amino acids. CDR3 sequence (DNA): TGTGCCAGCAGCTTCCTAGGACAGAACACTGAAGCTTTCTTT. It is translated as CASSFLGQNTEAFF.